The 26 T cell receptor beta chains given below trace back to one sample, sequenced in a study of beta chain features in type 1 diabetes. Study results and caveats: In all four CD4+ subsets, TCRB CDR3 length was significantly, moderately reduced in type 1 diabetes.

These receptors' antigens are unknown. The authors reverse transcribed all of the isolated RNA, so sequencing captured expressed TCRB transcripts. The assay was immunoSEQ multiplex PCR, and TCRdb's table has in-frame clones only and misses some. The data show 600,000 or so clones, with over 12% seen just once and less than 0.04% held by the top ten. Sequenced sample: naive CD4+ T cells from blood. The receptors derive from a man aged 18 to 29 with type 1 diabetes.

The table lists this clone with a few counts. The rearrangement links TRBV29-1 to TRBJ2-1; 7 bases agree with TRBD2. The CDR3 has 15 amino acids. V lost 4 bases, J lost 0 bases, and 6 bases stayed unmatched. The germline V gene has CDR1 SQVTM and CDR2 ANQGSEA. CDR3 sequence: CSVATGGSSYNEQFF. The DNA of the CDR3 is TGCAGCGTTGCCACGGGCGGGAGCTCCTACAATGAGCAGTTCTTC.

The chain uses TRBV18 and TRBJ2-7; tentative D call: TRBD1 (6 bases). The CDR3 runs 15 residues. The V end lost 3 bases, the J end lost 10 bases, and 22 bases lay between the germline ends. CDR1 KGHSH and CDR2 LQKENI come from the germline V gene. Written as DNA, the CDR3 is TGTGCCAGCTCACCTTACTTCCCTCCGACACAGGGTCAGTACTTC. The encoded protein is CASSPYFPPTQGQYF. Complete variable domain (other parts from reference TRBV18 and TRBJ2-7): NAGVMQNPRHLVRRRGQEARLRCSPMKGHSHVYWYRQLPEEGLKFMVYLQKENIIDESGMPKERFSAEFPKEGPSILRIQQVVRGDSAAYFCASSPYFPPTQGQYFGPGTRLTVT.

The V call is TRBV2, the J call TRBJ1-2; no clear D gene. This CDR3 contains 15 residues. Trimming shortened V by 5 bases and J by 2 bases, and 15 bases separated the two germline ends. Germline V gene data show CDR1 as SNHLY and CDR2 as FYNNEI. The CDR3 DNA reads TGTGCCAGCAGTTTAAGCCCGAGGTCCAACTATGGCTACACCTTC. The encoded protein is CASSLSPRSNYGYTF.

The rearrangement links TRBV6-1 to TRBJ2-4, with D tentatively TRBD2 (5 bases). The V gene's germline CDR1 is MNHNS and CDR2 SASEGT. Trimming shortened V by 0 bases and J by 3 bases, and 12 bases separated the two germline ends. The CDR3 loop spans 16 amino acids. The CDR3 spells CASSEAARAGKNIQYF. CDR3 in DNA: TGTGCCAGCAGTGAAGCTGCCCGGGCGGGCAAAAACATTCAGTACTTC.

This clone was seen a few times. The chain recombines TRBV13 with TRBJ2-7; possibly TRBD2 for D (6 bases). The V end lost 5 bases, the J end lost 5 bases, and 16 bases lay between the germline ends. The CDR3 covers 14 residues. Germline V gives CDR1 PRHDT, CDR2 FYEKMQ (reference sequence). This CDR3 reads CASSPSRGINEQYF. The CDR3, as DNA: TGTGCCAGCAGCCCCTCCCGGGGGATAAACGAGCAGTACTTC.

Only a few counts were recorded for this clone. This chain links TRBV29-1 with TRBJ1-1; TRBD1 is a possible D gene (6 bases). The germline V gene has CDR1 SQVTM and CDR2 ANQGSEA. This CDR3 has 12 residues. Trimming left V 7 bases short and J 2 bases short, with 11 bases between. Written as DNA, the CDR3 is TGCAGCGCCTTGACAGGAAACACTGAAGCTTTCTTT. Residues: CSALTGNTEAFF.

This clone occurred a few times. The rearrangement links TRBV25-1 to TRBJ2-3, with D tentatively TRBD2 (5 bases). Germline CDR1 MGHDK, CDR2 SYGVNS. Trimming took off 4 bases at V and 6 bases at J, with 17 bases between the two ends. This CDR3 contains 15 residues. The CDR3 DNA is TGTGCCAGCAGTGCCCAAAGCGGAGGCTTGGATACGCAGTATTTT. Residues: CASSAQSGGLDTQYF.

The chain has TRBV19 and TRBJ1-1; possible D gene TRBD1, 5 bases. There are 15 residues in the CDR3. Germline V gene sequence: CDR1 LNHDA, CDR2 SQIVND (reference sequence). The germline V and J ends were trimmed by 5 bases and 0 bases, with 13 bases remaining between them. CDR3 nucleotide sequence: TGTGCCAGTAGTCCCTACAGGCAGCTGAACACTGAAGCTTTCTTT. Translating gives CASSPYRQLNTEAFF.

The table lists this clone with a few counts. J is TRBJ2-5 and V is TRBV7-9; TRBD2 matches 7 bases. This CDR3 is built from 15 residues. CDR1 SEHNR and CDR2 FQNEAQ come from the germline V gene (reference sequence). Germline trimming cut 5 bases from V and 1 base from J; bases unmatched to any gene: 7. The CDR3 is CASSRRAGAQETQYF. The CDR3 DNA sequence: TGTGCCAGCAGCCGCCGGGCGGGAGCCCAAGAGACCCAGTACTTC.

The chain is built from TRBV5-4 and TRBJ1-1; possible D gene TRBD1, 6 bases. The germline CDR1 and CDR2 sequences are SGHNT and YYREEE (reference sequence). Trimming left V 1 base short and J 3 bases short, with 13 bases between. The CDR3 spans 15 residues. The CDR3: CASSLKRAGDTEAFF. The CDR3 region has the DNA TGTGCCAGCAGCTTGAAAAGGGCAGGGGACACTGAAGCTTTCTTT.

The CDR3, as DNA: TGTGCCAGCATGCTTTGGGATTTTAGCTCCTACGAGCAGTACTTC. Its translation is CASMLWDFSSYEQYF. The chain couples TRBV7-9 to TRBJ2-7, with unresolved D. The CDR3 sequence is 15 residues long. Germline CDR1 SEHNR, CDR2 FQNEAQ (reference sequence). V was shortened by 7 bases and J by 0 bases, with 16 bases between the two germline ends.

In the case of this clone: Other DNA sequences in this sample translate to the same CDR3. The rearrangement joins TRBV5-4 to TRBJ2-5; D is undetermined. Trimming stripped 1 base from V and 5 bases from J, with 3 bases between. CDR1 is SGHNT, CDR2 YYREEE, per germline (reference sequence). CDR3 length: 11 residues. Here the CDR3 reads CASSLKETQYF. The CDR3 nucleotides read TGTGCCAGCAGCTTGAAGGAGACCCAGTACTTC.

This clone was seen only a few times. The V gene is TRBV6-6, the J gene TRBJ1-2; D is unclear. This CDR3 comprises 11 residues. Germline lookup yields CDR1 MNHNY and CDR2 SVGAGI (reference sequence). V gave up 5 bases and J gave up 14 bases, with 15 bases separating them. This CDR3 reads CASSGPHPGTF. CDR3 nucleotides: TGTGCCAGCAGTGGCCCCCATCCGGGTACCTTC.

This clone showed up just a few times. This sequence joins TRBV7-9 and TRBJ1-1, with no clear D. The germline V and J ends were trimmed by 1 base and 8 bases, with 11 bases remaining between them. There are 13 residues in the CDR3. CDR1 and CDR2 from the germline V gene are SEHNR and FQNEAQ (reference sequence). The CDR3 DNA reads as TGTGCCAGCAGCTTAGGGTGGTCAGAGGAAGCTTTCTTT. Amino acid sequence: CASSLGWSEEAFF.

This clone has only a few counts. The rearrangement joins TRBV4-3 to TRBJ1-6, with D unclear. CDR1 and CDR2 (germline): LGHNA, YSLEER. The CDR3 contains 16 residues. V was shortened by 0 bases and J by 6 bases, with 12 bases between the two germline ends. DNA of the CDR3: TGCGCCAGCAGCCAAGATCATTGGGCCAGTAATTCACCCCTCCACTTT. It yields the protein CASSQDHWASNSPLHF.

This clone appeared a few times. The rearrangement joins TRBV27 to TRBJ2-1; D may correspond to TRBD1 or TRBD2 (5 bases each). The V gene's germline CDR1 is MNHEY and CDR2 SMNVEV (reference sequence). The CDR3 totals 15 residues. Trimming took off 2 bases at V and 2 bases at J, with 10 bases between the two ends. CDR3 bases: TGTGCCAGCAGTTTACGGGACCGACCCTACAATGAGCAGTTCTTC. Translating gives CASSLRDRPYNEQFF.

Comment on this clone: Other nucleotide sequences from this sample produce the same CDR3. This chain uses TRBV28 with TRBJ2-7; 9 nucleotides align to TRBD1. The CDR3 loop spans 13 amino acids. The germline V gene has CDR1 MDHEN and CDR2 SYDVKM. V shed 6 bases and J 4 bases; nucleotides not matched to a gene: 4. The CDR3 is CASSPGQGYEQYF. CDR3 in DNA: TGTGCCAGCAGCCCCGGACAGGGGTACGAGCAGTACTTC.

The gene calls are TRBV6-1 and TRBJ1-5, with D unclear. The CDR3 spans 11 residues. The germline V and J ends were trimmed by 7 bases and 7 bases, with 8 bases remaining between them. Germline CDR1 MNHNS, CDR2 SASEGT. The CDR3 sequence is CASTKYQPQHF. CDR3 in DNA: TGTGCCAGCACCAAATACCAGCCCCAGCATTTT.

This chain connects TRBV9 to TRBJ1-1; perhaps TRBD1 as D (5 bases). The CDR3 runs to 14 residues. Germline V gives CDR1 SGDLS, CDR2 YYNGEE. V lost 3 bases and J 2 bases, leaving 11 bases between the germline ends. The CDR3 is CASSAHQGNTEAFF. CDR3 DNA sequence: TGTGCCAGCAGCGCACATCAGGGAAACACTGAAGCTTTCTTT. The full variable domain, its missing parts supplied by reference TRBV9 and TRBJ1-1, is DSGVTQTPKHLITATGQRVTLRCSPRSGDLSVYWYQQSLDQGLQFLIQYYNGEERAKGNILERFSAQQFPDLHSELNLSSLELGDSALYFCASSAHQGNTEAFFGQGTRLTVV.

The genes are TRBV28 and TRBJ1-2; D is perhaps TRBD1 (6 bases). The CDR3 is 15 amino acids. Germline V gene sequence: CDR1 MDHEN, CDR2 SYDVKM. V was shortened by 6 bases and J by 0 bases, with 14 bases between the two germline ends. CDR3 sequence: CASSLQGTANYGYTF. In nucleotides, the CDR3 is TGTGCCAGCAGCCTACAGGGTACGGCTAACTATGGCTACACCTTC.

This clone showed up just a few times. This rearrangement joins TRBV11-2 to TRBJ1-5; a possible D gene is TRBD1 (5 bases). The length of the CDR3 is 14 residues. Per the germline V gene, CDR1 is SGHAT and CDR2 is FQNNGV. The V end lost 2 bases, the J end lost 9 bases, and 14 bases lay between the germline ends. For the CDR3, the DNA is TGTGCCAGCAGCTTATCAGGGACCGGATCGCCCCAGCATTTT. Amino acids: CASSLSGTGSPQHF.

CDR3 sequence: CASSLRPQGRNEQFF. DNA of the CDR3: TGTGCCAGCAGCTTACGTCCACAGGGCAGAAATGAGCAGTTCTTC. J is TRBJ2-1 and V is TRBV7-6; a possible D gene is TRBD1 (6 bases). The CDR3 is made up of 15 amino acids. The germline V and J ends were trimmed by 2 bases and 7 bases, with 15 bases remaining between them. CDR1 and CDR2 from the germline V gene are SGHVS and FNYEAQ.

This clone was detected a few times. V and J are TRBV7-2 and TRBJ2-3; a possible D gene is TRBD1 (6 bases). The CDR3 totals 15 residues. Deletions cut 2 bases from V and 0 bases from J, with 9 bases between. Germline values: CDR1 SGHTA, CDR2 FQGNSA. CDR3 amino acids: CASSLYTGSTDTQYF. The CDR3 coding sequence is TGTGCCAGCAGCTTATATACAGGGAGCACAGATACGCAGTATTTT.

This clone has only a few counts. As DNA, the CDR3 is TGTGCCAGCAGCCAACAGTGGTACAGTGAAGCTTTCTTT. The encoded protein is CASSQQWYSEAFF. The chain recombines TRBV14 with TRBJ1-1, with D uncertain. Trimming took off 2 bases at V and 7 bases at J, with 11 bases between the two ends. Germline V gene data show CDR1 as SGHDN and CDR2 as FVKESK. The CDR3 is 13 amino acids.

This clone was observed a few times. The chain couples TRBV7-2 to TRBJ1-1, with unresolved D. Germline assignment: CDR1 SGHTA and CDR2 FQGNSA. The germline V and J ends were trimmed by 3 bases and 1 base, with 9 bases remaining between them. This CDR3 region has 14 residues. The CDR3 DNA sequence: TGTGCCAGCAGCTTCGATCTGGAGAACACTGAAGCTTTCTTT. Translated: CASSFDLENTEAFF.

The chain has TRBV28 and TRBJ1-5, with D unresolved. The CDR3 covers 17 residues. CDR1 and CDR2 (germline): MDHEN, SYDVKM. V lost 5 bases to trimming and J lost 1 base, with 18 bases between them. The CDR3 sequence is CASSPLGRERSNQPQHF. CDR3 sequence (DNA): TGTGCCAGCAGTCCCCTAGGGAGGGAGAGGAGCAATCAGCCCCAGCATTTT.